The next 25 T cell receptor beta chains were all read from a single sample in a study of blood T cell repertoires in COVID-19 (dated by TCRdb to about 2020). Library preparation employed the immunoSEQ multiplex PCR assay. This immuneACCESS table, as held by TCRdb, lists in-frame sequences with V and J called but not all clones. Of the missing ones, under half trace to an unresolved V gene in checked studies; the others have no known cause. This sample has roughly 56,000 clones in its table, and more than 85% of those were observed once. 4.6% of the sample lies in the top ten. What was sequenced was peripheral blood. These TCRs come from a man aged 50-59 years with active COVID-19.

This chain uses TRBV28 with TRBJ2-5; D perhaps matches TRBD2 (6 bases). The CDR3 covers 13 residues. The germline V and J ends were trimmed by 5 bases and 0 bases, with 7 bases remaining between them. Germline V gene sequence: CDR1 MDHEN, CDR2 SYDVKM. The CDR3 sequence: CASSPGDQETQYF. The CDR3 DNA follows: TGTGCCAGCAGTCCGGGGGACCAAGAGACCCAGTACTTC.

The chain recombines TRBV24-1 with TRBJ1-2; D ambiguous. The CDR3 runs 15 residues. The germline V and J ends were trimmed by 3 bases and 5 bases, with 15 bases remaining between them. Germline V lookup: CDR1 KGHDR, CDR2 SFDVKD. CDR3 region: CATSDGRTREYGYTF. In DNA form, the CDR3 reads TGTGCCACCAGTGATGGGCGGACTCGAGAGTATGGCTACACCTTC.

V gene TRBV5-1 combines with J gene TRBJ2-3; 7 nucleotides agree with TRBD2. The CDR3 is made up of 15 amino acids. V shed 0 bases and J 1 base; nucleotides not matched to a gene: 2. Germline loops: CDR1 SGHRS, CDR2 YFSETQ. This CDR3 is CASSLALAGTDTQYF. CDR3 DNA sequence: TGCGCCAGCAGCTTGGCTCTAGCGGGCACAGATACGCAGTATTTT.

The table lists this clone with a few counts. The DNA for the CDR3 is TGTGCCAGCAGCCCCCGAAGCGGAGATACGCAGTATTTT. It is translated as CASSPRSGDTQYF. This chain uses TRBV7-8 with TRBJ2-3; TRBD2 is a possible D gene (5 bases). V dropped 5 bases and J dropped 5 bases, with 11 bases sitting between them. Germline V gene lookup returns CDR1 SGHVS and CDR2 FQNEAQ. This CDR3 has 13 amino acids. Full variable domain (missing parts from reference TRBV7-8 and TRBJ2-3): GAGVSQSPRYKVAKRGQDVALRCDPISGHVSLFWYQQALGQGPEFLTYFQNEAQLDKSGLPSDRFFAERPEGSVSTLKIQRTQQEDSAVYLCASSPRSGDTQYFGPGTRLTVL.

The chain carries TRBV30 and TRBJ1-3; D is uncertain. Germline V CDR1 and CDR2: GTSNPN, SVGIG (reference sequence). V lost 7 bases and J 0 bases, leaving 7 bases between the germline ends. The CDR3 loop spans 12 amino acids. CDR3 nucleotides: TGTGCCTCCGAGGTCTCTGGAAACACCATATATTTT. Its translation is CASEVSGNTIYF.

The rearrangement uses TRBV7-9 and TRBJ1-2, with 7 bases aligning to TRBD1. The CDR3 totals 14 residues. From germline, CDR1 is SEHNR and CDR2 FQNEAQ (reference sequence). Trimming removed 5 bases from V and 7 bases from J; junction bases left unmatched: 10. CDR3 nucleotide sequence: TGTGCCAGCAGCCCCGGGACAAGGGACAGTGGCTACACCTTC. Amino acid sequence: CASSPGTRDSGYTF.

The rearrangement joins TRBV28 to TRBJ2-2, with TRBD1 identical over 8 bases. The ends lost 3 bases at V and 7 bases at J; junction bases unmatched: 7. Germline V CDR1 and CDR2: MDHEN, SYDVKM. This CDR3 is built from 15 residues. For the CDR3, the DNA is TGTGCCAGCAGTTTTTCCAGGGGGCAGGGCGGGGAGCTGTTTTTT. It specifies CASSFSRGQGGELFF. Full variable domain (missing parts from reference TRBV28 and TRBJ2-2): DVKVTQSSRYLVKRTGEKVFLECVQDMDHENMFWYRQDPGLGLRLIYFSYDVKMKEKGDIPEGYSVSREKKERFSLILESASTNQTSMYLCASSFSRGQGGELFFGEGSRLTVL.

CDR3 nucleotide sequence: TGTGCCAGCAGCTCGGGAGTCGCCAGCCTCCAAGAGACCCAGTACTTC. This translates into CASSSGVASLQETQYF. The genes are TRBV5-4 and TRBJ2-5; tentatively, D is TRBD2 (6 bases). Germline V lookup: CDR1 SGHNT, CDR2 YYREEE (reference sequence). Trimming shortened V by 3 bases and J by 1 base, and 16 bases separated the two germline ends. The CDR3 covers 16 residues.

V and J are TRBV7-6 and TRBJ1-4, with D tentatively TRBD1 (6 bases). This CDR3 contains 17 residues. The germline CDR1 and CDR2 sequences are SGHVS and FNYEAQ. V was clipped by 4 bases and J by 0 bases, with 15 bases between them. The chain's CDR3 is CASSSRTDQTTNEKLFF. The CDR3 DNA sequence: TGTGCCAGCAGCTCAAGGACAGACCAAACAACTAATGAAAAACTGTTTTTT.

The genes are TRBV5-1 and TRBJ1-2, with unresolved D. Trimming stripped 0 bases from V and 5 bases from J, with 14 bases between. This CDR3 is 15 amino acids long. CDR1 SGHRS and CDR2 YFSETQ come from the germline V gene. The CDR3, as DNA: TGCGCCAGCAGCTTGGTTGGGGAGGGTCGGTATGGCTACACCTTC. It specifies CASSLVGEGRYGYTF.

The V call is TRBV6-6, the J call TRBJ1-6; D might be TRBD1 (5 bases). This CDR3 is built from 15 residues. Per germline, CDR1 MNHNY and CDR2 SVGAGI (reference sequence). The germline V and J ends were trimmed by 2 bases and 7 bases, with 12 bases remaining between them. The CDR3 DNA is TGTGCCAGCAGTTACGATCGGGGGAGGAATTCACCCCTCCACTTT. Amino acid sequence: CASSYDRGRNSPLHF.

The V call is TRBV18, the J call TRBJ2-6; D remains ambiguous. V lost 1 base, J lost 0 bases, and 7 bases lay in between. From germline, CDR1 is KGHSH and CDR2 LQKENI. CDR3 length equals 16 residues. The CDR3 sequence: CASSPQQTSGANVLTF. The CDR3 coding sequence is TGTGCCAGCTCACCACAACAGACCTCTGGGGCCAACGTCCTGACTTTC.

V gene TRBV4-1 combines with J gene TRBJ1-6; 9 bases line up with TRBD1. With V trimmed by 1 base and J by 9 bases, 4 bases remained unmatched. The CDR3 is made up of 15 amino acids. Germline CDR1 MGHRA, CDR2 YSYEKL. The CDR3 region is CASSQVGQGTSPLHF. The DNA for the CDR3 is TGCGCCAGCAGCCAAGTAGGACAGGGGACTTCACCCCTCCACTTT.

This chain links TRBV5-1 with TRBJ2-7; a possible D gene is TRBD1 (5 bases). The CDR3 spans 14 residues. Germline values: CDR1 SGHRS, CDR2 YFSETQ. Trimming removed 0 bases from V and 2 bases from J, with 9 bases in between. The CDR3, as DNA: TGCGCCAGCAGCTTGGGACAGAACACCTACGAGCAGTACTTC. This encodes CASSLGQNTYEQYF.

The genes are TRBV5-4 and TRBJ2-7; the match to TRBD1 covers 10 bases. The length of the CDR3 is 15 residues. J lost 4 bases, V lost 4 bases, and 8 bases had no gene match. CDR1 is SGHNT and CDR2 is YYREEE in the germline V gene (reference sequence). This chain's CDR3 is CASSPTGGQGYEQYF. The CDR3 DNA is TGTGCCAGCAGCCCCACTGGGGGACAGGGGTACGAGCAGTACTTC.

The V gene is TRBV2, the J gene TRBJ1-1; D is perhaps TRBD1 (5 bases). Germline V gene data show CDR1 as SNHLY and CDR2 as FYNNEI. The ends were cut back, 6 bases at V and 0 bases at J, with 23 bases in the middle. This CDR3 contains 18 residues. Here the CDR3 reads CASRVGFRQGRLNTEAFF. The CDR3 bases are TGTGCCAGCAGAGTGGGTTTTCGGCAGGGAAGGTTGAACACTGAAGCTTTCTTT.

The table lists this clone with a count of one. This sequence joins TRBV27 and TRBJ2-7; D is ambiguous. This CDR3 has 15 amino acids. Trimming removed 2 bases from V and 4 bases from J, with 15 bases in between. Germline values: CDR1 MNHEY, CDR2 SMNVEV (reference sequence). CDR3 region: CASSLTYELRYEQYF. The CDR3 coding sequence is TGTGCCAGCAGTTTAACGTATGAGTTGAGGTACGAGCAGTACTTC.

This chain links TRBV7-8 with TRBJ1-2; tentatively, D is TRBD1 (5 bases). The germline CDR1 and CDR2 sequences are SGHVS and FQNEAQ. The length of the CDR3 is 14 residues. Trimming left V 4 bases short and J 2 bases short, with 11 bases between. CDR3 amino acids: CASSSHGANYGYTF. The CDR3 DNA reads as TGTGCCAGCAGCTCCCATGGGGCCAACTATGGCTACACCTTC.

V gene TRBV15 combines with J gene TRBJ2-5; 10 bases are a match to TRBD1. V shed 1 base and J 5 bases; nucleotides not matched to a gene: 4. The CDR3 loop spans 15 amino acids. Germline V CDR1 and CDR2: LNHNV, YYDKDF (reference sequence). The CDR3 here is CATSRVGQGLETQYF. The CDR3, as DNA: TGTGCCACCAGCAGAGTGGGACAGGGGTTGGAGACCCAGTACTTC.

This chain connects TRBV5-1 to TRBJ1-6; the match to TRBD1 covers 7 bases. Germline V lookup: CDR1 SGHRS, CDR2 YFSETQ. J lost 9 bases, V lost 0 bases, and 6 bases had no gene match. CDR3 length equals 15 residues. DNA of the CDR3: TGCGCCAGCAGCTTGGACAGGGGCCTTAGTTCACCCCTCCACTTT. Residues: CASSLDRGLSSPLHF. Supplemented by reference TRBV5-1 and TRBJ1-6, the full variable domain reads KAGVTQTPRYLIKTRGQQVTLSCSPISGHRSVSWYQQTPGQGLQFLFEYFSETQRNKGNFPGRFSGRQFSNSRSEMNVSTLELGDSALYLCASSLDRGLSSPLHFGNGTRLTVT.

CDR3: CAISDGQGTYEQYF. The CDR3 DNA reads TGTGCCATCAGTGACGGACAGGGCACCTACGAGCAGTACTTC. The chain links TRBV10-3 to TRBJ2-7; 8 bases align to TRBD1. Per germline, CDR1 ENHRY and CDR2 SYGVKD. V lost 3 bases, J lost 2 bases, and 3 bases stayed unmatched. This CDR3 contains 14 residues.

This chain uses TRBV15 with TRBJ2-1; TRBD2 agrees at 7 bases. This CDR3 region has 13 residues. The V and J ends lost 9 bases and 9 bases, in that order; junction bases with no gene match: 11. The V gene's germline CDR1 is LNHNV and CDR2 YYDKDF (reference sequence). The CDR3 DNA sequence: TGTGCCACGAAAGGACTAGTTTCCCTTGAGCAGTTCTTC. Translation: CATKGLVSLEQFF.

The rearrangement links TRBV10-3 to TRBJ2-5; maybe TRBD1 (6 bases). Trimming removed 6 bases from V and 4 bases from J, with 18 bases in between. The CDR3 totals 15 residues. CDR1 and CDR2 from the germline V gene are ENHRY and SYGVKD. The CDR3 region has the DNA TGTGCCATCAGGGGCCTCACAGGGAACGTAGAGACCCAGTACTTC. Translation: CAIRGLTGNVETQYF.

This chain connects TRBV5-6 to TRBJ2-2; 8 nucleotides line up with TRBD1. Germline values: CDR1 SGHDT, CDR2 YYEEEE. The CDR3 runs to 16 residues. V shed 4 bases and J 6 bases; nucleotides not matched to a gene: 11. This CDR3 reads CASSPGQGSRPGELFF. DNA for the CDR3: TGTGCCAGCAGCCCCGGACAGGGCAGTCGGCCCGGGGAGCTGTTTTTT. Supplemented by reference TRBV5-6 and TRBJ2-2, the full variable domain reads DAGVTQSPTHLIKTRGQQVTLRCSPKSGHDTVSWYQQALGQGPQFIFQYYEEEERQRGNFPDRFSGHQFPNYSSELNVNALLLGDSALYLCASSPGQGSRPGELFFGEGSRLTVL.

The rearrangement uses TRBV6-5 and TRBJ1-4, with TRBD1 matching 7 bases. CDR3 size: 15 residues. Trimming at V came to 7 bases and at J to 8 bases, leaving 13 bases not matched to a gene. In germline, CDR1 is MNHEY, CDR2 SVGAGI. Here the CDR3 reads CASMTRTGVAEKLFF. The CDR3, as DNA: TGTGCCAGCATGACCAGAACAGGGGTCGCGGAAAAACTGTTTTTT.